The rows below give T cell receptor beta chains drawn from one sample of a study of response to subunit inactivated influenza vaccine. TCRdb reprocessed the RT-PCR reads with MiXCR, giving one entry per CDR3 protein. The sample consists of around 180,000 distinct CDR3 sequences, around a tenth of them appearing once. Source: non-naive T cells sorted from PBMCs, taken on the day of vaccination. Receptor source: a man aged 45-65 years who received an inactivated influenza vaccine. CDR3s include the opening cysteine and the closing phenylalanine or tryptophan. Each record gives: V gene, D gene, CDR3 length, CDR3 protein. D genes are given only for firm matches.

v_gene: TRBV9; d_gene: -; len: 15; CDR3aa: CASSVDGQYNSPLHF
v_gene: TRBV20-1; d_gene: -; len: 13; CDR3aa: CSARDWLTGELFF
v_gene: TRBV4-3; d_gene: -; len: 16; CDR3aa: CASSHSLGGNNSPLHF
v_gene: TRBV12-3/TRBV12-4; d_gene: -; len: 13; CDR3aa: CASSFGKGNTIYF
v_gene: TRBV12-3/TRBV12-4; d_gene: -; len: 14; CDR3aa: CASSGGQSNQPQHF
v_gene: TRBV5-1; d_gene: -; len: 14; CDR3aa: CASSLDWWNTEAFF
v_gene: TRBV7-2; d_gene: -; len: 15; CDR3aa: CASSLQGLESYEQYF
v_gene: TRBV4-3; d_gene: -; len: 14; CDR3aa: CASSHLNRDSPLHF
v_gene: TRBV7-2; d_gene: TRBD1; len: 19; CDR3aa: CASSLGFTDRLRTGNTIYF
v_gene: TRBV7-2; d_gene: TRBD1; len: 14; CDR3aa: CASSVRDSHYEQYF
v_gene: TRBV2; d_gene: -; len: 13; CDR3aa: CASSEGSTGTQYF
v_gene: TRBV20-1; d_gene: TRBD1; len: 15; CDR3aa: CSARVMGQASYEQYF
v_gene: TRBV5-4; d_gene: -; len: 17; CDR3aa: CASSTIPRASRFSEQFF
v_gene: TRBV27; d_gene: -; len: 14; CDR3aa: CASSSWTAPNEQYF
v_gene: TRBV20-1; d_gene: -; len: 13; CDR3aa: CSAADRPSYEQYF
v_gene: TRBV29-1; d_gene: -; len: 11; CDR3aa: CSVASSYEQYF
v_gene: TRBV2; d_gene: -; len: 13; CDR3aa: CASRGRNTDTQYF
v_gene: TRBV5-1; d_gene: -; len: 14; CDR3aa: CASSSSGIGETQYF
v_gene: TRBV4-3; d_gene: -; len: 18; CDR3aa: CASSQDGGAAAAYNEQFF
v_gene: TRBV4-2; d_gene: TRBD2; len: 14; CDR3aa: CASSQDRTSGVQYF
v_gene: TRBV3-1; d_gene: -; len: 13; CDR3aa: CASSLPGLNEQFF
v_gene: TRBV20-1; d_gene: TRBD1; len: 15; CDR3aa: CSARDPPQGATGWHF
v_gene: TRBV6-2/TRBV6-3; d_gene: -; len: 13; CDR3aa: CAKSLGWTYEQYF
v_gene: TRBV3-1; d_gene: -; len: 13; CDR3aa: CASSQIGPKEQFF
v_gene: TRBV11-2; d_gene: TRBD1; len: 19; CDR3aa: CASSSIRWTGRRGANVLTF
v_gene: TRBV5-5; d_gene: TRBD1; len: 14; CDR3aa: CASSLGQGRSPLHF
v_gene: TRBV2; d_gene: -; len: 15; CDR3aa: CASSEVTARNTEAFF
v_gene: TRBV3-1; d_gene: -; len: 12; CDR3aa: CASSQIGHGYTF
v_gene: TRBV10-3; d_gene: -; len: 14; CDR3aa: CAISESVTSGELFF
v_gene: TRBV7-2; d_gene: -; len: 14; CDR3aa: CASSLFGSTDTQYF
v_gene: TRBV30; d_gene: -; len: 16; CDR3aa: CAWIPSDGEPQETQYF
v_gene: TRBV5-1; d_gene: TRBD2; len: 15; CDR3aa: CASSITSGRSYEQYF
v_gene: TRBV12-3/TRBV12-4; d_gene: -; len: 15; CDR3aa: CASRTGWAGTGEQFF
v_gene: TRBV5-5; d_gene: -; len: 15; CDR3aa: CVSSLGLASYNEQFF
v_gene: TRBV29-1; d_gene: -; len: 12; CDR3aa: CSVTRGTGELFF
v_gene: TRBV19; d_gene: TRBD2; len: 14; CDR3aa: CASRGLAGGGEQFF
v_gene: TRBV10-3; d_gene: TRBD1; len: 15; CDR3aa: CATRKGQTLGDTQYF
v_gene: TRBV29-1; d_gene: TRBD1; len: 13; CDR3aa: CSAGQGSQETQYF
v_gene: TRBV4-2; d_gene: TRBD1; len: 16; CDR3aa: CASSQEQGAGNQPQHF
v_gene: TRBV5-1; d_gene: -; len: 16; CDR3aa: CASSLGQLATNEKLFF
v_gene: TRBV12-3/TRBV12-4; d_gene: -; len: 13; CDR3aa: CASRAGGDRSQHF
v_gene: TRBV6-1; d_gene: -; len: 17; CDR3aa: CASRPRRRGGGSPEAFF
v_gene: TRBV6-1; d_gene: -; len: 14; CDR3aa: CASSPAGGGNIQYF
v_gene: TRBV19; d_gene: TRBD2; len: 14; CDR3aa: CASSIAGGNNEQFF
v_gene: TRBV9; d_gene: TRBD2; len: 14; CDR3aa: CASSKSGTTDTQYF
v_gene: TRBV5-4; d_gene: -; len: 12; CDR3aa: CASSRVDTEAFF
v_gene: TRBV10-3; d_gene: -; len: 14; CDR3aa: CAIQPGTNTDTQYF
v_gene: TRBV7-6; d_gene: TRBD1; len: 16; CDR3aa: CASSLAGQSYTGELFF
v_gene: TRBV7-3; d_gene: -; len: 13; CDR3aa: CASSLTKESPLHF
v_gene: TRBV6-5; d_gene: -; len: 14; CDR3aa: CASSYRAGNQPQHF
v_gene: TRBV15; d_gene: TRBD1; len: 12; CDR3aa: CATSKTGGGQYF
v_gene: TRBV2; d_gene: -; len: 15; CDR3aa: CASTQTALLGGELFF
v_gene: TRBV3-1; d_gene: TRBD2; len: 15; CDR3aa: CASSQTSGSCYEQYF
v_gene: TRBV6-1; d_gene: -; len: 18; CDR3aa: CASSPRPPSASNTGELFF
v_gene: TRBV4-3; d_gene: -; len: 14; CDR3aa: CASSQHGGGTEAFF
v_gene: TRBV7-9; d_gene: -; len: 14; CDR3aa: CASSLEGHIGELFF
v_gene: TRBV4-2; d_gene: -; len: 15; CDR3aa: CASRGAGVSTDTQYF
v_gene: TRBV5-8; d_gene: TRBD1; len: 13; CDR3aa: CASSWTGGETQYF
v_gene: TRBV6-5; d_gene: TRBD1; len: 13; CDR3aa: CASSFQGGTEAFF
v_gene: TRBV24-1; d_gene: TRBD1; len: 15; CDR3aa: CATSSRGLGTDTQYF